A few counts support the clone carrying this T cell receptor (beta chain). This CDR3 comprises 11 residues. Between the trimmed V and J ends, which lost 5 bases and 1 base, there was a span of 4 bases. Looked up from germline, CDR1 is SQVTM and CDR2 is ANQGSEA. Preparation of the TCRbeta library used unique molecular identifiers. One entry per CDR3 protein results from TCRdb running MiXCR on the PCR reads. This table has 490,000 or so distinct CDR3 sequences, about 12% appearing once. This record belongs to a study of T-cell reconstitution after alpha-beta-depleted transplantation in children. The receptor comes from a human donor who donated a stem cell graft to a child with combined immunodeficiency. The V gene is TRBV29-1, the J gene TRBJ2-3; no reliable D call. The input for sequencing was PBMCs from the stem cell graft donor, taken from the stem cell graft. The CDR3 coding sequence is TGCAGCGTTAAGGGCACAGATACGCAGTATTTT. This codes for CSVKGTDTQYF.